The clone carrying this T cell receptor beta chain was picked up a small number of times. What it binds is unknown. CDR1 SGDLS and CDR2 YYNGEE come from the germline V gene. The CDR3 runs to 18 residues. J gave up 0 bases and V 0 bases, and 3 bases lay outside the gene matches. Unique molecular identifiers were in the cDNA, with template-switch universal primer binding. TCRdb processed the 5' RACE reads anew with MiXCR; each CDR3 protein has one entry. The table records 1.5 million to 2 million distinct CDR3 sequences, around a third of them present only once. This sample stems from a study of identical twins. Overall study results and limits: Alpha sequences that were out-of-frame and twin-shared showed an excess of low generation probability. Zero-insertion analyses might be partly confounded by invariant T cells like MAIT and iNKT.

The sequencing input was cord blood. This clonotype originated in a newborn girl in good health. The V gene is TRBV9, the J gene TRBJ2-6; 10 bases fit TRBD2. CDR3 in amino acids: CASSVGTSGNSGANVLTF. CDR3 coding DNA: TGTGCCAGCAGCGTAGGGACTAGCGGAAACTCTGGGGCCAACGTCCTGACTTTC.